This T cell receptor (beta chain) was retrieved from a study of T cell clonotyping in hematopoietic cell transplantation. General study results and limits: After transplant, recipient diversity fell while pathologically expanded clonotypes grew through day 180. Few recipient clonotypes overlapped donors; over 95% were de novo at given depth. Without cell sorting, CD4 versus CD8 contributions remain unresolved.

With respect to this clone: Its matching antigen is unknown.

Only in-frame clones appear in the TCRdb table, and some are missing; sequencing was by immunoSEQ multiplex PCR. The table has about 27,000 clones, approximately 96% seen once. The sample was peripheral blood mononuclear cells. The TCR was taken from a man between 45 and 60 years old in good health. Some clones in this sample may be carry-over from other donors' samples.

The CDR3 nucleotides are TGTGCCAGCAGCCAGCTCAGCTACGAGCAGTACTTC. Protein product: CASSQLSYEQYF. This sequence joins TRBV14 and TRBJ2-7; no reliable D call. The CDR3 extends over 12 amino acids. Germline values: CDR1 SGHDN, CDR2 FVKESK. V was clipped by 3 bases and J by 3 bases, with 6 bases between them.